A single sample is the source of the 14 T cell receptor beta chains below, sequenced in a study of blood T cell repertoires in COVID-19. The protocol was immunoSEQ multiplex PCR, while the TCRdb copy is restricted to in-frame clones and leaves out a portion. The data show 250,000 or so clones, about 87% seen once. What was sequenced was PBMCs or T cells enriched from blood (not recorded which). Receptors originate from a man aged 45-65 years who had been exposed to COVID-19.

This clone was detected only once. The rearrangement uses TRBV30 and TRBJ2-7, with 9 bases fitting TRBD2. The germline gives CDR1 GTSNPN, CDR2 SVGIG (reference sequence). This CDR3 has 16 amino acids. Trimming cost V 2 bases and J 2 bases; bases outside gene matches: 10. CDR3 coding DNA: TGTGCCTGGAGTAGGCCCGGGACTAGCACAGCCTACGAGCAGTACTTC. It translates to CAWSRPGTSTAYEQYF.

This clone has just one count. The rearrangement uses TRBV10-3 and TRBJ2-3; 7 bases map to TRBD2. CDR1 is ENHRY, CDR2 SYGVKD, per germline. The CDR3 has 14 amino acids. The J segment lost 1 base and the V segment lost 3 bases, leaving 1 base of the junction unmatched. CDR3 in amino acids: CAISDLAGTDTQYF. CDR3 sequence (DNA): TGTGCCATCAGTGACCTAGCGGGCACAGATACGCAGTATTTT.

The chain recombines TRBV5-1 with TRBJ2-2; 8 bases map to TRBD2. Per germline, CDR1 SGHRS and CDR2 YFSETQ. Trimming took 0 bases from V and 7 from J; bases not matched to a gene: 5. This CDR3 region has 15 residues. CDR3 sequence: CASSLGLAGIGELFF. DNA of the CDR3: TGCGCCAGCAGCTTGGGCCTAGCGGGCATCGGGGAGCTGTTTTTT.

This rearrangement joins TRBV10-3 to TRBJ2-3, with 8 positions matching TRBD1. The CDR3 totals 18 residues. Germline V gene lookup returns CDR1 ENHRY and CDR2 SYGVKD. J gave up 1 base and V 6 bases, and 15 bases lay outside the gene matches. CDR3 DNA: TGTGCCATCAGCCCCCTCCCCCCCCGCAGGGGGCGCACAGATACGCAGTATTTT. This translates into CAISPLPPRRGRTDTQYF.

This chain uses TRBV2 with TRBJ1-3, with D perhaps TRBD1 (6 bases). Germline values: CDR1 SNHLY, CDR2 FYNNEI. The ends were cut back, 9 bases at V and 0 bases at J, with 18 bases in the middle. The CDR3 has 16 residues. CDR3 bases: TGTGCCAGTACAAAACAGGGACGGGCCTCTGGAAACACCATATATTTT. Translated, it gives CASTKQGRASGNTIYF. The full variable domain, with the rest looked up from reference TRBV2 and TRBJ1-3, is EPEVTQTPSHQVTQMGQEVILRCVPISNHLYFYWYRQILGQKVEFLVSFYNNEISEKSEIFDDQFSVERPDGSNFTLKIRSTKLEDSAMYFCASTKQGRASGNTIYFGEGSWLTVV.

This chain connects TRBV5-4 to TRBJ2-1; TRBD2 agrees at 16 bases. J gave up 0 bases and V 1 base, and 7 bases lay outside the gene matches. There are 20 residues in the CDR3. Germline V CDR1 and CDR2: SGHNT, YYREEE (reference sequence). CDR3 DNA sequence: TGTGCCAGCAGCTTGAACGCGGGACTAGCGGGGGGGAGCTCCTACAATGAGCAGTTCTTC. Its translation: CASSLNAGLAGGSSYNEQFF.

J is TRBJ1-1 and V is TRBV28, with TRBD1 identical over 9 bases. With V trimmed by 7 bases and J by 4 bases, 13 bases remained unmatched. The CDR3 contains 16 residues. The germline gives CDR1 MDHEN, CDR2 SYDVKM. In DNA, the CDR3 is TGTGCCAGCACCCCTCGCCTCGGGACAGGGTTCACTGAAGCTTTCTTT. Its protein product is CASTPRLGTGFTEAFF.

The gene calls are TRBV27 and TRBJ2-3; no clear D. Germline V gene data show CDR1 as MNHEY and CDR2 as SMNVEV (reference sequence). This CDR3 contains 14 residues. Trimming pared 3 bases from V and 0 bases from J, leaving 7 bases between. The chain's CDR3 is CASSFVDSTDTQYF. The CDR3 DNA sequence: TGTGCCAGCAGTTTTGTAGATAGCACAGATACGCAGTATTTT.

The chain combines TRBV28 with TRBJ1-1; D perhaps matches TRBD1 (6 bases). Looked up from germline, CDR1 is MDHEN and CDR2 is SYDVKM. Trimming removed 1 base from V and 1 base from J, with 13 bases in between. There are 16 residues in the CDR3. The CDR3 loop is CASSLSLGRGNTEAFF. In DNA, the CDR3 is TGTGCCAGCAGTTTATCCCTCGGCAGGGGGAACACTGAAGCTTTCTTT. The complete variable domain, with remaining parts taken from reference TRBV28 and TRBJ1-1, reads DVKVTQSSRYLVKRTGEKVFLECVQDMDHENMFWYRQDPGLGLRLIYFSYDVKMKEKGDIPEGYSVSREKKERFSLILESASTNQTSMYLCASSLSLGRGNTEAFFGQGTRLTVV.

V and J are TRBV10-3 and TRBJ1-2; D gene unclear. Germline CDR1 reads ENHRY; CDR2 reads SYGVKD. There are 14 residues in the CDR3. V was cut by 4 bases and J by 2 bases, with 11 bases left in between. CDR3 residues: CAISGADSNYGYTF. Here the CDR3 DNA reads TGTGCCATCAGTGGGGCAGATTCGAACTATGGCTACACCTTC.

The rearrangement links TRBV5-6 to TRBJ1-1, with 7 nucleotides matching TRBD1. After removal of 3 bases from V and 4 bases from J, the junction contained 12 bases not matched to a gene. Germline CDR1 and CDR2: SGHDT and YYEEEE. The CDR3 has 16 amino acids. The CDR3 DNA follows: TGTGCCAGCAGCTGGGCGACAGGGAGGTTGGGCACTGAAGCTTTCTTT. This translates into CASSWATGRLGTEAFF.

The chain is built from TRBV6-5 and TRBJ1-2; TRBD1 matches 9 bases. J was trimmed by 7 bases and V by 5 bases; bases with no gene match: 11. This CDR3 has 15 residues. The germline V gene encodes CDR1 MNHEY and CDR2 SVGAGI. The CDR3 loop is CASSLNRGTGLGYTF. Written as DNA, the CDR3 is TGTGCCAGCAGTCTCAACAGGGGGACAGGGCTTGGCTACACCTTC.

This clone was counted only a few times. The rearrangement joins TRBV5-1 to TRBJ2-3, with D unclear. There are 14 residues in the CDR3. Germline V gene sequence: CDR1 SGHRS, CDR2 YFSETQ. V shed 2 bases and J shed 2 bases, with 9 bases lying between them. CDR3 sequence (DNA): TGCGCCAGCAGCTTACTCAACCCCACAGATACGCAGTATTTT. Translation: CASSLLNPTDTQYF. The full variable domain, rest sourced from reference TRBV5-1 and TRBJ2-3, is KAGVTQTPRYLIKTRGQQVTLSCSPISGHRSVSWYQQTPGQGLQFLFEYFSETQRNKGNFPGRFSGRQFSNSRSEMNVSTLELGDSALYLCASSLLNPTDTQYFGPGTRLTVL.

V gene TRBV5-5 combines with J gene TRBJ1-2; D might be TRBD1 (5 bases). The germline gives CDR1 SGHKS, CDR2 YYEKEE (reference sequence). This CDR3 is 14 amino acids long. V gave up 4 bases and J gave up 0 bases, with 10 bases separating them. The CDR3 DNA is TGTGCCAGCAGCACCGACAGAGCTAACTATGGCTACACCTTC. This translates into CASSTDRANYGYTF.